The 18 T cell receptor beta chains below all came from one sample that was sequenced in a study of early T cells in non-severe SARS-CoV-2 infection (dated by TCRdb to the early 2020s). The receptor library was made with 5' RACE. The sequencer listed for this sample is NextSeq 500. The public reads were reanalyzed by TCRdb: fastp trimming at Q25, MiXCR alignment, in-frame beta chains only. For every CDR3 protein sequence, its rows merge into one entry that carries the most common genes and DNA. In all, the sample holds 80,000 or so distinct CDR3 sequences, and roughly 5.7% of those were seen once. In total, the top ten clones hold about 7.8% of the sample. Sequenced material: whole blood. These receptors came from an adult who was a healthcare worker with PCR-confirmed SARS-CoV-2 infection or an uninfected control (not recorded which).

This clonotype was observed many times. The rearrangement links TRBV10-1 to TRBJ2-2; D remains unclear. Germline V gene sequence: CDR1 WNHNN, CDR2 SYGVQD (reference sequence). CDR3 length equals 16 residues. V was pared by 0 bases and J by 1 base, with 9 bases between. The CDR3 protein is CASSESEVKNTGELFF. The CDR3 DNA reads TGCGCCAGCAGTGAGTCAGAGGTTAAGAACACCGGGGAGCTGTTTTTT.

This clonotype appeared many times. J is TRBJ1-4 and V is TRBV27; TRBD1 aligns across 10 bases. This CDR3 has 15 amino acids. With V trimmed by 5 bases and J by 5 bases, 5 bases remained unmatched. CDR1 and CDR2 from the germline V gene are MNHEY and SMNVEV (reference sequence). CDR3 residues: CASSPRTGGNEKLFF. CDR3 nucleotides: TGTGCCAGCAGTCCTAGGACAGGGGGGAATGAAAAACTGTTTTTT.

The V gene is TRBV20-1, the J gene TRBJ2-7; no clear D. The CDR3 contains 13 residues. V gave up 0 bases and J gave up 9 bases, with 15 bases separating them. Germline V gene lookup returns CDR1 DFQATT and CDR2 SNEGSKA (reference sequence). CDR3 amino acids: CSARDPSSTRQYF. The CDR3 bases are TGCAGTGCTAGAGACCCTAGTTCCACGAGGCAGTACTTC.

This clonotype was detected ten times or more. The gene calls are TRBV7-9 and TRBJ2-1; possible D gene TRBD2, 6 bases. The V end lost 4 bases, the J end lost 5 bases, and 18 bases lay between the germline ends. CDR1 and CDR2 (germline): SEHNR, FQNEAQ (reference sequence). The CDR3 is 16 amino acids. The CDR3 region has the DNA TGTGCCAGCAGCTCCGGGACTCCGAGTTTAGACAATGAGCAGTTCTTC. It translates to CASSSGTPSLDNEQFF.

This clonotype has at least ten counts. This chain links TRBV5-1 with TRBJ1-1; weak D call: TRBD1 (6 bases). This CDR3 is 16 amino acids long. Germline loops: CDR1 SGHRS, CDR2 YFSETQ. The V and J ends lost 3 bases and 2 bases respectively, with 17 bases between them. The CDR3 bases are TGCGCCAGCAGCTCCCATCCGGGGACAACCAACACTGAAGCTTTCTTT. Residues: CASSSHPGTTNTEAFF.

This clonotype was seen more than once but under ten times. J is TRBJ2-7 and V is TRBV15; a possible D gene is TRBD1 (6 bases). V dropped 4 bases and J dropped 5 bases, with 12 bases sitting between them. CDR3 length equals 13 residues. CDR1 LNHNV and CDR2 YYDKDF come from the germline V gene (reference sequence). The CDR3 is CATSMDSTHEQYF. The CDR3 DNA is TGTGCCACCAGCATGGACAGTACGCACGAGCAGTACTTC.

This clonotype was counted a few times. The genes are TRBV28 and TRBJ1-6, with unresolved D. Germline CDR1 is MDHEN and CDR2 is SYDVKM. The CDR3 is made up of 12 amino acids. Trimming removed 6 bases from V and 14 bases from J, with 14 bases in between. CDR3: CASSKTSLALHF. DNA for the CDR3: TGTGCCAGCAGCAAAACCAGTCTGGCCCTCCACTTT.

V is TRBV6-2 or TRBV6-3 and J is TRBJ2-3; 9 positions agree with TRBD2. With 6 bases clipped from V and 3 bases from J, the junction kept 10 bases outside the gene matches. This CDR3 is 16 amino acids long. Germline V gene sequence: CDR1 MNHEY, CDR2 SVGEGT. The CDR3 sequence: CASSARAGGRTDTQYF. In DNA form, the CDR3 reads TGTGCCAGCAGCGCGCGAGCGGGAGGAAGGACAGATACGCAGTATTTT.

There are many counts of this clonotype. CDR3: CAWSVAGDNTGELFF. The DNA of the CDR3 is TGTGCCTGGAGTGTAGCGGGGGACAACACCGGGGAGCTGTTTTTT. V usage is TRBV30 and J usage is TRBJ2-2; TRBD2 matches 8 bases. The CDR3 has 15 residues. Losses at the gene ends were 0 bases for V and 2 bases for J; bases not matched to a gene: 2. The germline V gene has CDR1 GTSNPN and CDR2 SVGIG (reference sequence). Based on the CDR3 plus reference TRBV30 and TRBJ2-2, the full variable domain is SQTIHQWPATLVQPVGSPLSLECTVEGTSNPNLYWYRQAAGRGLQLLFYSVGIGQISSEVPQNLSASRPQDRQFILSSKKLLLSDSGFYLCAWSVAGDNTGELFFGEGSRLTVL.

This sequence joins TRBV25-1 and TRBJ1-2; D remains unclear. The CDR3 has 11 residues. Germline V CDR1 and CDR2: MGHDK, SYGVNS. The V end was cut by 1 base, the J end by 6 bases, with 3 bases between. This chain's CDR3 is CASSESNGYTF. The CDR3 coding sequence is TGTGCCAGCAGTGAATCGAATGGCTACACCTTC.

CDR3 nucleotides: TGTGCCACTCAGGGCATAGGTGCCAAAAACATTCAGTACTTC. It yields the protein CATQGIGAKNIQYF. This chain uses TRBV2 with TRBJ2-4; weak D call: TRBD1 (5 bases). The germline V and J ends were trimmed by 10 bases and 1 base, with 14 bases remaining between them. This CDR3 region has 14 residues. Germline V lookup: CDR1 SNHLY, CDR2 FYNNEI.

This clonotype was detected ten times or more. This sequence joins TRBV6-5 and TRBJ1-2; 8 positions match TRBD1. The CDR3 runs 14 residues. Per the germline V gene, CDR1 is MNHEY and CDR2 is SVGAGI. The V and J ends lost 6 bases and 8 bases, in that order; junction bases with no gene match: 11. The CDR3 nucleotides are TGTGCCAGCAGGCAGGGACAGGCGGCAAAGGGCTACACCTTC. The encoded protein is CASRQGQAAKGYTF.

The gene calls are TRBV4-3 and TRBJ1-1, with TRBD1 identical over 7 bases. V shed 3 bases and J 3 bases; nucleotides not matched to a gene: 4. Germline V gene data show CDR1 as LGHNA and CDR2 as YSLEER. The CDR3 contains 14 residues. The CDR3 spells CASSQVTGYTEAFF. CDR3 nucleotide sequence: TGCGCCAGCAGCCAGGTGACAGGGTACACTGAAGCTTTCTTT.

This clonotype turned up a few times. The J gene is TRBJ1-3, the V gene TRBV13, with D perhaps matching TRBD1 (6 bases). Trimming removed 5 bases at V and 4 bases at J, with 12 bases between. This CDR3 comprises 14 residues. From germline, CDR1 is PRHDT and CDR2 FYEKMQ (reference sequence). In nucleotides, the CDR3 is TGTGCCAGCAGCCGGACAGAGGACGGAAACACCATATATTTT. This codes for CASSRTEDGNTIYF. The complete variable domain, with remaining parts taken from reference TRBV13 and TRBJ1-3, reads AAGVIQSPRHLIKEKRETATLKCYPIPRHDTVYWYQQGPGQDPQFLISFYEKMQSDKGSIPDRFSAQQFSDYHSELNMSSLELGDSALYFCASSRTEDGNTIYFGEGSWLTVV.

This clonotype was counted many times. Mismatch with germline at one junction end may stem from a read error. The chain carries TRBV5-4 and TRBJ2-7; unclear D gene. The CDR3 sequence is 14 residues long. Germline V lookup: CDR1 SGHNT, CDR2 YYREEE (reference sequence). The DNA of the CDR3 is TGTGCCAGCAGCCCTTCGACTGACACCTACGAACAGTACTTC. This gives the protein CASSPSTDTYEQYF.

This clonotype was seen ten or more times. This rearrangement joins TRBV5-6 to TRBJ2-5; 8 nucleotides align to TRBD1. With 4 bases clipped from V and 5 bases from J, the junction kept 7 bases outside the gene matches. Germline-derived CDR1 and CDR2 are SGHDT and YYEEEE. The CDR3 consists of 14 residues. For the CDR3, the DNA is TGTGCCAGCAGCGGGGACAGGAGGTTGGAGACCCAGTACTTC. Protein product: CASSGDRRLETQYF.

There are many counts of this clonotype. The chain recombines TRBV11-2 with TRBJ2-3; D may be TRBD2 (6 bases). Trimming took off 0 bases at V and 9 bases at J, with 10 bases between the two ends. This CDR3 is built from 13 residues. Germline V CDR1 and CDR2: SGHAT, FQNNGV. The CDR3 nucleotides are TGTGCCAGCAGCTTAGATCCGGGGGTAACGCAGTATTTT. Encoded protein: CASSLDPGVTQYF.

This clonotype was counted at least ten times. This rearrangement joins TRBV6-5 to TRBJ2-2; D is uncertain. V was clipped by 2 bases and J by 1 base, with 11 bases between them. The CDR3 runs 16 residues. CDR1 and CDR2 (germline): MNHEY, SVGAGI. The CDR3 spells CASSYLKTLNTGELFF. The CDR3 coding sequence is TGTGCCAGCAGTTACCTGAAAACATTGAACACCGGGGAGCTGTTTTTT.